Each of the 8 T cell receptor beta chains below was sequenced from the same sample in a study of CXCR3-negative and CXCR3-positive naive CD8 T cells. Study findings and constraints: TRB CDR3s were more hydrophobic in CXCR3-positive than in CXCR3-negative naive cells.

With UMI labels, 5' RACE was used to prepare the TRB cDNA libraries. From the 5' RACE reads, TCRdb lists one entry per CDR3 protein and no DNA. This sample lists 55,000 to 75,000 distinct CDR3 sequences; its ten largest clones have 0.55% to 0.8%. These receptors have no known antigen. The material sequenced was naive CXCR3+ CD8+ T cells from blood. The subset: CD45RO-CCR7+CD27+CD95- naive CD8+ T cells expressing CXCR3 (TNR3+). The source of these receptors is a human donor in good health. Some clones in this sample may be carry-over from other donors' samples.

The chain joins TRBV2 to TRBJ2-2. Germline loops: CDR1 SNHLY, CDR2 FYNNEI. CDR3 size: 15 residues. CDR3 sequence reads: CATNLRQGPTGELFF.

The chain carries TRBV7-6 and TRBJ2-3. The CDR3 consists of 18 residues. Germline V gene sequence: CDR1 SGHVS, CDR2 FNYEAQ. The CDR3 loop reads CASSSPTPERQGTDTQYF. The full variable domain, its missing parts supplied by reference TRBV7-6 and TRBJ2-3, is GAGVSQSPRYKVTKRGQDVALRCDPISGHVSLYWYRQALGQGPEFLTYFNYEAQQDKSGLPNDRFSAERPEGSISTLTIQRTEQRDSAMYRCASSSPTPERQGTDTQYFGPGTRLTVL.

The chain couples TRBV11-2 to TRBJ2-2; TCRdb selects TRBD1, and the lack of DNA leaves this call unchecked. CDR1 is SGHAT and CDR2 is FQNNGV in the germline V gene. CDR3 size: 16 residues. CDR3 sequence: CASSLVPGGNTGELFF. The entire variable domain, with the rest obtained from reference TRBV11-2 and TRBJ2-2, is as follows: EAGVAQSPRYKIIEKRQSVAFWCNPISGHATLYWYQQILGQGPKLLIQFQNNGVVDDSQLPKDRFSAERLKGVDSTLKIQPAKLEDSAVYLCASSLVPGGNTGELFFGEGSRLTVL.

CDR3 sequence: CSVEDSRSYEQYF. The J gene is TRBJ2-7, the V gene TRBV29-1. This CDR3 has 13 amino acids. The germline V gene encodes CDR1 SQVTM and CDR2 ANQGSEA.

The chain joins TRBV11-1 to TRBJ2-7. CDR1 is SGHAT and CDR2 is FQDESV in the germline V gene (reference sequence). The CDR3 runs 13 residues. The CDR3 reads CASSADITYEQYF. Full variable domain (missing parts from reference TRBV11-1 and TRBJ2-7): EAEVAQSPRYKITEKSQAVAFWCDPISGHATLYWYRQILGQGPELLVQFQDESVVDDSQLPKDRFSAERLKGVDSTLKIQPAELGDSAMYLCASSADITYEQYFGPGTRLTVT.

V gene TRBV12-3 or TRBV12-4 combines with J gene TRBJ2-3. The CDR3 has 16 amino acids. The CDR3 region is CASSPPTTPGTDTQYF.

J is TRBJ2-1 and V is TRBV4-2; the D call from TCRdb, TRBD1, cannot be confirmed without DNA. The CDR3 consists of 17 residues. CDR1 is LGHNA, CDR2 YNFKEQ, per germline. The CDR3 sequence: CASSQDRNGGALVEQFF.

The rearrangement links TRBV20-1 to TRBJ1-2; TCRdb picks TRBD1, but there is no DNA to check that call. The CDR3 loop spans 14 amino acids. Germline V gene data show CDR1 as DFQATT and CDR2 as SNEGSKA (reference sequence). The CDR3 is CSAREIGEGYGYTF.